This TCR beta chain came from a study of cytomegalovirus exposure and HLA in healthy donors (dated by TCRdb to about 2017). Regarding the research as a whole: The 650 to 800 repertoires of the first cohort and the approximately 110 validation repertoires were produced on the same platform, according to a later analysis. The study was designed to test whether signatures of past pathogen exposure could be identified by cataloging public T cell receptors. In addition to the first cohort of approximately 670 subjects, a separate validation cohort of 100 to 150 different subjects was used. To predict cytomegalovirus infection status, the study combined high-throughput TCR immunosequencing, statistical association of individual TCRs with disease status, and machine learning.

The library was generated by the immunoSEQ multiplex PCR assay. The paper's processing steps were these. A statistical classification framework was built for diagnosing cytomegalovirus status from the catalog of TCR beta chain sequences. Not all clones reach the TCRdb copy of this immuneACCESS table, which keeps in-frame sequences only. Checked studies attribute under half of the gap to unresolved V genes and leave the rest unexplained. For V, J and clone size, that table is used; D and trimming come from the DNA. The sample table shows 150,000 to 200,000 clones, and 95% to 97% are seen once. The top ten hold more than 0.7% of the sample. The donors were included in the validation cohort of 90 to 150 subjects, a group kept apart from the roughly 700-subject first cohort. From cysteine to phenylalanine, the CDR3 is 13 amino acids long. Only the CDR3 part of the read is kept: 39 bases, read in frame from the first base. V is reduced by 5 bases and J by 6 bases, leaving a spacing of 13 bases between them. CDR1 is given as LNHDA and CDR2 as SQIVND, both from the germline V gene (reference sequence).

As concerns this clone: Its antigen target is currently unknown. Base qualities are not at hand, and no much larger clone is one base apart.

Study-wide findings and limitations: The classifier was reported to diagnose cytomegalovirus status with high specificity and sensitivity in both the original and validation cohorts. Most TCR sequences were observed very rarely across donors, whereas some public TCRs were present in many individuals. Three of the identified cytomegalovirus-associated TCR beta chains were confirmed in vitro to be specific for cytomegalovirus antigens. The study listed 150 to 200 TCR beta chains as associated with cytomegalovirus. It was suggested by the authors that the approach could potentially be generalized to other disease states and immunological phenotypes. Subsequent analysis determined that TCRs grouped into clusters in the first cohort also showed a tendency toward co-occurrence across the 120 or so validation repertoires, and 94% of cluster scores exceeded 0. All 110 or so repertoires were used to score co-occurrence in the validation cohort in a later analysis, because that analysis had no HLA typing for the cohort.

The sequenced material came from PBMCs. This sequence originates from a woman aged 18 to 35 in good health and CMV-seronegative. The chain links TRBV19 with TRBJ1-1; the D gene cannot be resolved reliably. The nucleotide sequence reads as follows: TGTGCCAGTAGTGGTGGAGTGGCACCTGAAGCTTTCTTT. Translated, it gives CASSGGVAPEAFF.